Below are 23 T cell receptor beta chains sequenced from a single sample in a study of metastatic and nonmetastatic thyroid tumors (dated by TCRdb to between 2020 and 2021). Before undergoing thyroid surgery, none of the patients had been given any kind of treatment. Libraries were constructed by PCR. Sequencing instrument: Illumina HiSeq 4000. The public reads were reprocessed in TCRdb via fastp at Q25 and MiXCR, keeping in-frame beta chains. In this sample the table shows roughly 64,000 clones, roughly 4.1% of which occur a single time. The top ten hold around 20% of the sample. The sample comprised blood. These receptors came from a female donor with papillary thyroid cancer or a benign thyroid nodule (not recorded which). Some clones in this sample may be carry-over from other donors' samples.

This clone was counted at least ten times. The V and J genes are TRBV9 and TRBJ2-5; a possible D gene is TRBD2 (6 bases). This CDR3 region has 16 residues. Trimming shortened V by 1 base and J by 5 bases, and 18 bases separated the two germline ends. Germline V gives CDR1 SGDLS, CDR2 YYNGEE. CDR3 region: CASSVFQTWDLETQYF. In nucleotides, the CDR3 is TGTGCCAGCAGCGTATTCCAAACTTGGGACTTGGAGACCCAGTACTTC.

This clone was observed many times. The J gene is TRBJ1-5, the V gene TRBV2, with D hard to call. The CDR3 consists of 14 residues. The germline V gene has CDR1 SNHLY and CDR2 FYNNEI. V was clipped by 3 bases and J by 0 bases, with 6 bases between them. The CDR3 loop is CASSDTHSNQPQHF. Written as DNA, the CDR3 is TGTGCCAGCAGTGACACTCATAGCAATCAGCCCCAGCATTTT.

The rearrangement uses TRBV6-1 and TRBJ2-2; TRBD1 agrees at 7 bases. Losses at the gene ends were 5 bases for V and 7 bases for J; bases not matched to a gene: 10. This CDR3 comprises 15 residues. CDR1 MNHNS and CDR2 SASEGT come from the germline V gene. The DNA for the CDR3 is TGTGCCAGCAGTAGCCGACAGGGCTTCAACGGGGAGCTGTTTTTT. This sequence encodes CASSSRQGFNGELFF.

In regard to this clone: A read error may be the cause here, since a much bigger clone is one base away. The chain couples TRBV18 to TRBJ1-1; D is uncertain. This CDR3 is 15 amino acids long. The germline V gene encodes CDR1 KGHSH and CDR2 LQKENI. V lost 5 bases and J lost 3, with 16 bases in between. In DNA form, the CDR3 reads TGTGCCAGCTCAAAACACGGGAGTGGGCACACTGAAGCTTTCTTT. Amino acids: CASSKHGSGHTEAFF.

This clone was counted at least ten times. V is TRBV6-1 and J is TRBJ2-1; 8 bases are shared with TRBD2. The germline V gene has CDR1 MNHNS and CDR2 SASEGT. V was clipped by 7 bases and J by 4 bases; unmatched bases: 9. The CDR3 has 15 amino acids. In DNA, the CDR3 is TGTGCCAGCACCTATAGCGGGATTTATTACAATGAGCAGTTCTTC. Its protein product is CASTYSGIYYNEQFF.

The chain is built from TRBV12-3 or TRBV12-4 and TRBJ1-3; no reliable D call. Trimming pared 6 bases from V and 1 base from J, leaving 10 bases between. The CDR3 has 14 residues. The CDR3 DNA reads TGTGCCAGCAGCCCCCCACTTTCTGGAAACACCATATATTTT. This codes for CASSPPLSGNTIYF.

In this sample, this clone turned up many times. Additional DNA sequences in this sample encode the identical CDR3. The chain links TRBV7-9 to TRBJ2-5; unclear D gene. The CDR3 length is 14 residues. CDR1 and CDR2 from the germline V gene are SEHNR and FQNEAQ (reference sequence). Deletions cut 1 base from V and 7 bases from J, with 13 bases between. The CDR3 DNA follows: TGTGCCAGCAGCTTAGGAGTAGTGGTTGGGACCCAGTACTTC. It codes for CASSLGVVVGTQYF.

Details on this clone: Possible read error: a much larger clone is one base away. The chain recombines TRBV7-3 with TRBJ2-1; D gene uncertain. The V end was cut by 8 bases, the J end by 10 bases, with 15 bases between. Looked up from germline, CDR1 is SGHTA and CDR2 is FQGTGA. The CDR3 extends over 12 amino acids. In DNA form, the CDR3 reads TGTGCCAGCGGCGCCTACATGGGGGAGCAGTTCTTC. This encodes CASGAYMGEQFF.

This clone was observed at least ten times. The chain recombines TRBV5-1 with TRBJ2-7; D gene ambiguous. This CDR3 spans 14 amino acids. CDR1 and CDR2 from the germline V gene are SGHRS and YFSETQ. Deletions cut 0 bases from V and 3 bases from J, with 10 bases between. CDR3 sequence: CASSLAEYSYEQYF. The CDR3 DNA reads as TGCGCCAGCAGCTTGGCCGAATACAGCTACGAGCAGTACTTC.

This clone was seen at least ten times. The chain recombines TRBV2 with TRBJ1-2, with TRBD1 matching 9 bases. Germline V lookup: CDR1 SNHLY, CDR2 FYNNEI. V was pared by 4 bases and J by 8 bases, with 8 bases of the junction left unmatched. The CDR3 contains 14 residues. CDR3 protein: CASSVSGTGRGYTF. The DNA for the CDR3 is TGTGCCAGCAGTGTGTCTGGGACAGGGAGAGGCTACACCTTC.

This clone was observed many times. The chain links TRBV7-9 to TRBJ2-1; possible D gene TRBD2, 6 bases. Germline V lookup: CDR1 SEHNR, CDR2 FQNEAQ (reference sequence). Deletions cut 0 bases from V and 6 bases from J, with 9 bases between. This CDR3 contains 14 residues. CDR3 in DNA: TGTGCCAGCAGCTTAGCGCGGGGTATCAATGAGCAGTTCTTC. Its translation is CASSLARGINEQFF.

A word on this clone: It may be a read error: a sequence one base away is much more abundant. J is TRBJ1-4 and V is TRBV5-1; a possible D gene is TRBD1 (5 bases). This CDR3 has 16 residues. Germline V gene lookup returns CDR1 SGHRS and CDR2 YFSETQ. CDR3 sequence: CAGSIGTTSTNEKLFF. Written as DNA, the CDR3 is TGCGCCGGCAGCATCGGGACTACCAGCACTAATGAAAAGCTGTTTTTT.

As concerns this clone: This clone may be a read error of a much larger clone one base away. The chain employs TRBV19 and TRBJ2-3, with 8 nucleotides matching TRBD1. The ends lost 1 base at V and 7 bases at J; junction bases unmatched: 16. The CDR3 is made up of 18 amino acids. The germline CDR1 and CDR2 sequences are LNHDA and SQIVND (reference sequence). CDR3 nucleotides: TGTGCCAGTAGTATAGCTGTCGTAGGACAGGGCCTTGGGAATACGCAGTATTTT. Encoded protein: CASSIAVVGQGLGNTQYF.

This clone was seen repeatedly, ten times or more. This chain connects TRBV28 to TRBJ2-7, with unresolved D. Per the germline V gene, CDR1 is MDHEN and CDR2 is SYDVKM. The CDR3 is 12 residues long. The germline V and J ends were trimmed by 2 bases and 2 bases, with 4 bases remaining between them. The CDR3: CASSLAAYEQYF. CDR3 coding DNA: TGTGCCAGCAGTTTAGCGGCCTACGAGCAGTACTTC.

This clone was seen many times. The V call is TRBV4-1, the J call TRBJ1-2; TRBD1 agrees at 8 bases. This CDR3 contains 16 residues. CDR1 is MGHRA, CDR2 YSYEKL, per germline. The V gene end was trimmed by 5 bases and the J gene end by 7 bases; junction bases not matched to a gene: 15. Here the CDR3 DNA reads TGCGCCAGCAGCGACGCGCGACGGAACAGGGGGGGTGGCTACACCTTC. Protein sequence: CASSDARRNRGGGYTF.

This clone has a count of ten or more. The chain joins TRBV11-2 to TRBJ2-7, with D possibly TRBD2 on 5 matching bases. The CDR3 totals 15 residues. Trimming removed 4 bases at V and 7 bases at J, with 20 bases between. The germline gives CDR1 SGHAT, CDR2 FQNNGV. CDR3 amino acids: CASSSQARGLREQYF. The DNA for the CDR3 is TGTGCCAGCAGCTCCCAAGCCCGGGGTCTAAGAGAGCAGTACTTC. Full variable domain (remainder filled in from reference TRBV11-2 and TRBJ2-7): EAGVAQSPRYKIIEKRQSVAFWCNPISGHATLYWYQQILGQGPKLLIQFQNNGVVDDSQLPKDRFSAERLKGVDSTLKIQPAKLEDSAVYLCASSSQARGLREQYFGPGTRLTVT.

This clone was found many times. The V and J genes are TRBV6-1 and TRBJ2-7; no clear D gene. The germline V gene encodes CDR1 MNHNS and CDR2 SASEGT. V gave up 8 bases and J gave up 1 base, with 9 bases separating them. The CDR3 is made up of 12 amino acids. The CDR3 DNA reads as TGTGCCAGCGAAGGTTCTTCCTACGAGCAGTACTTC. It codes for CASEGSSYEQYF.

This sequence joins TRBV3-1 and TRBJ2-3, with D perhaps TRBD1 (6 bases). The V end lost 5 bases, the J end lost 0 bases, and 12 bases lay between the germline ends. Germline V gives CDR1 LGHDT, CDR2 YNNKEL (reference sequence). The CDR3 is 15 residues long. The CDR3 bases are TGTGCCAGCAGCAGATGGACAGATAGCACAGATACGCAGTATTTT. Translated, it gives CASSRWTDSTDTQYF.

This clone was detected many times. The V and J genes are TRBV5-1 and TRBJ2-5, with D possibly matching TRBD1 (6 bases). Germline V gene lookup returns CDR1 SGHRS and CDR2 YFSETQ. V was cut by 1 base and J by 3 bases, with 7 bases left in between. There are 13 residues in the CDR3. CDR3 in DNA: TGCGCCAGCAGCTTGACAGGGAAAGAGACCCAGTACTTC. Protein: CASSLTGKETQYF.

The table lists this clone with many counts. The chain recombines TRBV28 with TRBJ1-5; D is unclear. Between the trimmed V and J ends, which lost 5 bases and 5 bases, there was a span of 16 bases. This CDR3 is 15 amino acids long. Germline CDR1 reads MDHEN; CDR2 reads SYDVKM. CDR3 sequence reads: CASSRVGVSHQPQHF. In DNA, the CDR3 is TGTGCCAGCAGTAGGGTCGGAGTTTCTCATCAGCCCCAGCATTTT.

This clone was counted ten times or more. V and J are TRBV6-1 and TRBJ2-7; maybe TRBD1 (5 bases). Trimming pared 8 bases from V and 0 bases from J, leaving 11 bases between. The CDR3 has 13 amino acids. Germline-derived CDR1 and CDR2 are MNHNS and SASEGT. For the CDR3, the DNA is TGTGCCAGCCCGGACACGAACTCCTACGAGCAGTACTTC. Encoded protein: CASPDTNSYEQYF.

This clone has ten or more counts. The genes are TRBV25-1 and TRBJ1-1, with 9 bases aligning to TRBD1. Per the germline V gene, CDR1 is MGHDK and CDR2 is SYGVNS. V dropped 4 bases and J dropped 8; count of bases not matched to a gene: 8. The CDR3 totals 14 residues. CDR3 in amino acids: CASSVAQGAKEAFF. For the CDR3, the DNA is TGTGCCAGCAGTGTCGCACAGGGGGCCAAAGAAGCTTTCTTT.

This clone turned up a few times. This chain uses TRBV5-1 with TRBJ2-1; TRBD2 matches at 7 bases. V shed 0 bases, J shed 4 bases, and the junction held 10 bases outside the gene matches. The germline V gene encodes CDR1 SGHRS and CDR2 YFSETQ. The CDR3 sequence is 17 residues long. The CDR3 nucleotides are TGCGCCAGCAGCTTGGGGGGGGGGTTGTCCCTATACAATGAGCAGTTCTTC. It is translated as CASSLGGGLSLYNEQFF.